This T cell receptor beta chain was profiled in a study of T cells in Graves' hyperthyroidism and ophthalmopathy. The CDR3 runs 14 residues. Trimming removed 3 bases at V and 5 bases at J, with 14 bases between. Germline CDR1 reads GTSNPN; CDR2 reads SVGIG (reference sequence). RNA transcripts served as the template for amplifying TCR beta CDR3 regions. A set of HTBI primers served as the primers for a first-round RT-PCR of the TCR CDR3. TCRdb reprocessed the multiplex PCR reads via MiXCR and lists one record per CDR3 protein. The table lists roughly 510,000 distinct CDR3 sequences, about a fifth of them singletons. This clonotype was recorded a few times.

Sequencing was carried out using blood. The sequence was obtained from a man younger than 30 with Graves' hyperthyroidism. The chain recombines TRBV30 with TRBJ1-5; the D is unclear. The CDR3 region is CAWRGPGRDQPQHF. CDR3 coding DNA: TGTGCCTGGAGAGGGCCAGGCCGCGATCAGCCCCAGCATTTT. Combining the CDR3 with reference TRBV30 and TRBJ1-5 gives the whole variable domain SQTIHQWPATLVQPVGSPLSLECTVEGTSNPNLYWYRQAAGRGLQLLFYSVGIGQISSEVPQNLSASRPQDRQFILSSKKLLLSDSGFYLCAWRGPGRDQPQHFGDGTRLSIL.